This T cell receptor beta chain was documented in a study of breast tumors, draining lymph nodes, adjacent tissues. TCRdb itself ran the multiplex PCR reads through MiXCR, one entry per CDR3 protein. This table holds approximately 130,000 distinct CDR3 sequences, 21% found once. This CDR3 has 20 residues. Trimming removed 3 bases from V and 0 bases from J; junction bases left unmatched: 10. This clonotype occurred many times. Antigen unknown. Findings of the study overall: Most tumor T cells seemingly derive from lymph node, then expand in tumor. Tumor TCR diversity was below lymph nodes but above nontumor tissue.

Axillary draining lymph nodes of breast cancer patients supplied the node samples. This sequence originates from a female donor with breast cancer. Some clones in this sample may be carry-over from other donors' samples. V and J are TRBV12-3 or TRBV12-4 and TRBJ2-5; 16 nucleotides line up with TRBD2. The specimen was axillary lymph node tissue. This chain's CDR3 is CASSFHGTSGRAQYQETQYF. The CDR3 nucleotides read TGTGCCAGCAGTTTCCACGGGACTAGCGGGAGGGCTCAATACCAAGAGACCCAGTACTTC.